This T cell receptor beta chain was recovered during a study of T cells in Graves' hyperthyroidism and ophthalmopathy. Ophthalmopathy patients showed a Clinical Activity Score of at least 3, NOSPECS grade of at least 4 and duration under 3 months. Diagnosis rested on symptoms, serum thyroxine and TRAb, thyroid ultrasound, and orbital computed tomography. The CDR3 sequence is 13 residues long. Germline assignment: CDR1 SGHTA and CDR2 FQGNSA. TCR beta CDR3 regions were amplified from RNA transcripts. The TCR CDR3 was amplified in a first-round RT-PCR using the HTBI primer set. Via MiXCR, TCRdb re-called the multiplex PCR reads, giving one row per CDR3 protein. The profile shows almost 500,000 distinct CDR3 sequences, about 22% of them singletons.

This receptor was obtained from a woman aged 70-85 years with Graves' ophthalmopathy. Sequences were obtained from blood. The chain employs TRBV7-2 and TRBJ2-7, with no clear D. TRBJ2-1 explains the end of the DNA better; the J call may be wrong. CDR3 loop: CASSLGRMNEQFF. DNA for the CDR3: TGTGCCAGCAGCTTAGGGCGCATGAACGAGCAGTTCTTC.